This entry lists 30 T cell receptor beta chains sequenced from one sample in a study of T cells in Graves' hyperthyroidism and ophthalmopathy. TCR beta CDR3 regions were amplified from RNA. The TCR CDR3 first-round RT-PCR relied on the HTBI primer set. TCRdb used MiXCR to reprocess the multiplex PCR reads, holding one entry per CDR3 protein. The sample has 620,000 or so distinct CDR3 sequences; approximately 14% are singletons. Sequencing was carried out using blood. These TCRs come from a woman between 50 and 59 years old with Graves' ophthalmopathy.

CDR3 in amino acids: CATAGFPGQTSTNEKLFF. The CDR3 region has the DNA TGTGCCACCGCTGGGTTTCCGGGACAAACTTCAACTAATGAAAAACTGTTTTTT. The chain is built from TRBV10-3 and TRBJ1-4; possibly TRBD1 for D (6 bases). The V and J ends lost 10 bases and 0 bases respectively, with 24 bases between them. This CDR3 is built from 18 residues. Germline-derived CDR1 and CDR2 are ENHRY and SYGVKD.

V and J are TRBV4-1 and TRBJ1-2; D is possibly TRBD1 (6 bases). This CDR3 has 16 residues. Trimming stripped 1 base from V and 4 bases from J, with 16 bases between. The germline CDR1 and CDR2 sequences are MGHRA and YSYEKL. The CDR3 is CASSQAEGTKTYGYTF. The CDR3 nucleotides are TGCGCCAGCAGCCAAGCTGAGGGGACAAAGACCTATGGCTACACCTTC.

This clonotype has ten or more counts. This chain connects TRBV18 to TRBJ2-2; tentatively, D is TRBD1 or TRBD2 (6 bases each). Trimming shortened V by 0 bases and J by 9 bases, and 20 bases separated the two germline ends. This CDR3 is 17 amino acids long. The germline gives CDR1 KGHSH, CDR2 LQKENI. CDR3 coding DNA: TGTGCCAGCTCACCACCGGGGGGCGATTTGAGAGGCCGGGAGCTGTTTTTT. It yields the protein CASSPPGGDLRGRELFF.

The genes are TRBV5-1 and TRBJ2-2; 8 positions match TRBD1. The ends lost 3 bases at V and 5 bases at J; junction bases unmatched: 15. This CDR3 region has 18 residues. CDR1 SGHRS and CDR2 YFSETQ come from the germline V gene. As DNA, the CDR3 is TGCGCCAGCAGCTCCTACTACCTAGGACAGGGCGAAACCGGGGAGCTGTTTTTT. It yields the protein CASSSYYLGQGETGELFF.

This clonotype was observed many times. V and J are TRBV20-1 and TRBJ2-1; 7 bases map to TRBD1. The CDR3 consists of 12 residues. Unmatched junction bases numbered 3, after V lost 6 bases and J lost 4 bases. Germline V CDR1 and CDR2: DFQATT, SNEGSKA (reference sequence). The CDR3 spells CSAGTDYNEQFF. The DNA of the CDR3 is TGCAGTGCGGGGACAGATTACAATGAGCAGTTCTTC.

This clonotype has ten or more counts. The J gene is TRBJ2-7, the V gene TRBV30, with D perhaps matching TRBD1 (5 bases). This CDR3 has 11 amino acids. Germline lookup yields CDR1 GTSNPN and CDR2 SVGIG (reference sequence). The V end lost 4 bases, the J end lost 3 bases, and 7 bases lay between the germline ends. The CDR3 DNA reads TGTGCCTGGACTGACAGCTACGAGCAGTACTTC. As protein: CAWTDSYEQYF.

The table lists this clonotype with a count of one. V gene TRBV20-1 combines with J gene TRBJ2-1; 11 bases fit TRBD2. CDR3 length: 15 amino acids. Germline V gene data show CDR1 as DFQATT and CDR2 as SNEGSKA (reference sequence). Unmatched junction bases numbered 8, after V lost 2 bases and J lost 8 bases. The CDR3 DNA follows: TGCAGTGCTAGAAGGACTAGCGGGCCCGAGGATGAGCAGTTCTTC. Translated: CSARRTSGPEDEQFF.

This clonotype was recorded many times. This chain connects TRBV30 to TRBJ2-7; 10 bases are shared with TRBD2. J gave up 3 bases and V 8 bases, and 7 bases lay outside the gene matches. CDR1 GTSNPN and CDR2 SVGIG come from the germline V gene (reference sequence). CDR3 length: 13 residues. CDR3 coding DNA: TGTGCCACCCAGCGGGAGGGCCGCTACGAGCAGTACTTC. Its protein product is CATQREGRYEQYF.

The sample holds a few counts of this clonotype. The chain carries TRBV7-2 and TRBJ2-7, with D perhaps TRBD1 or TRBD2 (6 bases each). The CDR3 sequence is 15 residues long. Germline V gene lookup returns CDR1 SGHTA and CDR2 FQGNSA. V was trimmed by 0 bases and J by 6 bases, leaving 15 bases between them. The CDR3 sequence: CASSLALGGGGEQYF. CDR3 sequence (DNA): TGTGCCAGCAGCTTAGCGTTGGGGGGCGGAGGCGAGCAGTACTTC.

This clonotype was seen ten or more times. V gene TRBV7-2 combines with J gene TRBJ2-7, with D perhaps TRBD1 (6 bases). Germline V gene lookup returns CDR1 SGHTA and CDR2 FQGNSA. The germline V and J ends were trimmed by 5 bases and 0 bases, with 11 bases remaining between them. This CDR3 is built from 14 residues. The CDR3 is CASSRDTPSYEQYF. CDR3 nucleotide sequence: TGTGCCAGCAGCCGGGACACCCCCTCCTACGAGCAGTACTTC. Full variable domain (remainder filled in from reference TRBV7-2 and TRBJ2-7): GAGVSQSPSNKVTEKGKDVELRCDPISGHTALYWYRQSLGQGLEFLIYFQGNSAPDKSGLPSDRFSAERTGGSVSTLTIQRTQQEDSAVYLCASSRDTPSYEQYFGPGTRLTVT.

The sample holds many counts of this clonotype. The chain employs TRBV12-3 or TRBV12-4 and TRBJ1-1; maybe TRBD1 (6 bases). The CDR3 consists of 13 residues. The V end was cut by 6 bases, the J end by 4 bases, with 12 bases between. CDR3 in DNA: TGTGCCAGCAGCGGCAGGGGAATCACTGAAGCTTTCTTT. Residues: CASSGRGITEAFF.

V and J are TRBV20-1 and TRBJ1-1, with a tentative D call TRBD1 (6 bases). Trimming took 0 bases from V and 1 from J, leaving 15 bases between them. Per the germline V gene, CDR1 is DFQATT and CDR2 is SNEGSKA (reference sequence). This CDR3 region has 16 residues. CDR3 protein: CSARDLAGAGNTEAFF. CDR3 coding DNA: TGCAGTGCTAGAGATCTTGCGGGGGCAGGGAACACTGAAGCTTTCTTT.

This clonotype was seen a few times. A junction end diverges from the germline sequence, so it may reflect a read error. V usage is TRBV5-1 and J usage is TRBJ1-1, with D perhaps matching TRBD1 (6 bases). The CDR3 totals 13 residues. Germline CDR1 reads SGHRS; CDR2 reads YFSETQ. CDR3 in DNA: TGTGCCAGCAGCTTACCAGGGGTCACTGAAGCTTTCTTT. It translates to CASSLPGVTEAFF. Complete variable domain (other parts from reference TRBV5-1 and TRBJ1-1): KAGVTQTPRYLIKTRGQQVTLSCSPISGHRSVSWYQQTPGQGLQFLFEYFSETQRNKGNFPGRFSGRQFSNSRSEMNVSTLELGDSALYLCASSLPGVTEAFFGQGTRLTVV.

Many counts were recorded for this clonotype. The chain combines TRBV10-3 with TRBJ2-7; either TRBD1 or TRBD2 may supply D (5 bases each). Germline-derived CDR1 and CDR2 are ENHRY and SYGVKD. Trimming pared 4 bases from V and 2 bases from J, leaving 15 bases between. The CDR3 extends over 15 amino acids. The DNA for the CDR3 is TGTGCCATCAGTGCGGGGCTAGTGGGACCCTACGAGCAGTACTTC. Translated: CAISAGLVGPYEQYF.

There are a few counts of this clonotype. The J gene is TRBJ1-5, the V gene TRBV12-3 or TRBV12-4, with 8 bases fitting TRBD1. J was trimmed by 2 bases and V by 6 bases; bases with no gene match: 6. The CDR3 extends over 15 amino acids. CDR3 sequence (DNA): TGTGCCAGCAGCTCGACAGGGGCGGGCAATCAGCCCCAGCATTTT. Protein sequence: CASSSTGAGNQPQHF.

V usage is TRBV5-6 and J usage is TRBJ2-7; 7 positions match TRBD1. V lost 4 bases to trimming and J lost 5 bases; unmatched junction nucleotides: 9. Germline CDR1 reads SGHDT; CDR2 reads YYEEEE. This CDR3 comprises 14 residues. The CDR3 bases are TGTGCCAGCAGCCTGGGACAGAGTGGGGACGAGCAGTACTTC. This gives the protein CASSLGQSGDEQYF.

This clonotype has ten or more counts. Here the CDR3 DNA reads TGTGCCAGCACCGACGGACAGGGGGGTTCGCTTAGCTCCTACAATGAGCAGTTCTTC. This translates into CASTDGQGGSLSSYNEQFF. This chain joins TRBV6-2 or TRBV6-3 and TRBJ2-1; 10 nucleotides align to TRBD1. The CDR3 consists of 19 residues. The germline V gene has CDR1 MNHEY and CDR2 SVGEGT. Unmatched junction bases numbered 15, after V lost 7 bases and J lost 0 bases.

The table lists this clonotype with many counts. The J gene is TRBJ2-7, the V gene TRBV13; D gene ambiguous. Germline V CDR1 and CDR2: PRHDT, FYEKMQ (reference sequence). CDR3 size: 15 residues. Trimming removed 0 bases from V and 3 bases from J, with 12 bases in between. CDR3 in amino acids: CASSLGGGTYYEQYF. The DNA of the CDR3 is TGTGCCAGCAGCTTAGGAGGCGGTACGTACTACGAGCAGTACTTC.

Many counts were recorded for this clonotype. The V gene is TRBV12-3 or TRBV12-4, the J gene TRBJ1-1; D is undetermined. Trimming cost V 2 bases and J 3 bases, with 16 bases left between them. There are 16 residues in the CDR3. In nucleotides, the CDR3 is TGTGCCAGCAGTTTATCTAGGGTCAACTCGGACACTGAAGCTTTCTTT. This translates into CASSLSRVNSDTEAFF.

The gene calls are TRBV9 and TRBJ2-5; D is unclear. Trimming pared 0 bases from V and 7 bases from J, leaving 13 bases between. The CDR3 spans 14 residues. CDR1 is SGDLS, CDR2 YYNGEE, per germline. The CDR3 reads CASSVDPRLGTQYF. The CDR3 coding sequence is TGTGCCAGCAGCGTAGACCCCCGACTTGGGACCCAGTACTTC.

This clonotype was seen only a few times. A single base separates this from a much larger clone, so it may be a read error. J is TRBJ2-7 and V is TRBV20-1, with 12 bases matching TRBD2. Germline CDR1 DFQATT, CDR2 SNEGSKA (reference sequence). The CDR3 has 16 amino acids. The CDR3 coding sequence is TGCAGTGCCTCCCGACTAGCGGGAGTAAAAAACTACGAGCGGTACTTC. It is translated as CSASRLAGVKNYERYF.

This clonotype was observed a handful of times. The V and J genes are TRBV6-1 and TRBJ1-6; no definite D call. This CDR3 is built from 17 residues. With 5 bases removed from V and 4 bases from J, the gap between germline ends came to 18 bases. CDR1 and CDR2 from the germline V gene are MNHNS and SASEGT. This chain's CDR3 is CASSSSLWTDYNSPLHF. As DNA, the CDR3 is TGTGCCAGCAGTTCTAGCCTTTGGACGGATTATAATTCACCCCTCCACTTT.

CDR3: CATSDLSGGNQPQHF. In DNA, the CDR3 is TGTGCCACCAGTGATTTATCTGGGGGCAATCAGCCCCAGCATTTT. The rearrangement joins TRBV24-1 to TRBJ1-5, with D uncertain. V was pared by 1 base and J by 2 bases, with 8 bases between. CDR1 is KGHDR and CDR2 is SFDVKD in the germline V gene. CDR3 length: 15 residues.

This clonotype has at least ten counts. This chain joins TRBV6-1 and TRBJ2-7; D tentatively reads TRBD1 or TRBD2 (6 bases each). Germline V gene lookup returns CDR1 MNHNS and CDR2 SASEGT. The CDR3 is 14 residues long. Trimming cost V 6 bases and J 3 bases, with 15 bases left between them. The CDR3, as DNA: TGTGCCAGCAGAAGGGGGGAAGGAGGCTACGAGCAGTACTTC. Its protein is CASRRGEGGYEQYF.

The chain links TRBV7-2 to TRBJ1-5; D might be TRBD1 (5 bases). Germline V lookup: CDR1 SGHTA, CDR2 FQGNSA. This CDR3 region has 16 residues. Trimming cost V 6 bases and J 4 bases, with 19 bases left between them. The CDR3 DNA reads TGTGCCAGCAGTCGCACTAGGCAGGGCAGAAATCAGCCCCAGCATTTT. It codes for CASSRTRQGRNQPQHF.

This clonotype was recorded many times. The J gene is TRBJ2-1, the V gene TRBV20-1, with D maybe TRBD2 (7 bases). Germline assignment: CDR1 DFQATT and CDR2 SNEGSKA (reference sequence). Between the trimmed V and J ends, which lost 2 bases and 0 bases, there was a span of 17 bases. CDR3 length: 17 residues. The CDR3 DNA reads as TGCAGTGCTAGATCGGGGGGAGGGACAAGCTCCTACAATGAGCAGTTCTTC. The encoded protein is CSARSGGGTSSYNEQFF.

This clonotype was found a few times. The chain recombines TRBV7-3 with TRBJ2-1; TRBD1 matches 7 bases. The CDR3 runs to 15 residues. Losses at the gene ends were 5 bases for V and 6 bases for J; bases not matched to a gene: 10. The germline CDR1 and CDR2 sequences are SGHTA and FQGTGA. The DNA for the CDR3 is TGTGCCAGCAGCCCACGACAGGGCGTTGGCAATGAGCAGTTCTTC. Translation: CASSPRQGVGNEQFF.

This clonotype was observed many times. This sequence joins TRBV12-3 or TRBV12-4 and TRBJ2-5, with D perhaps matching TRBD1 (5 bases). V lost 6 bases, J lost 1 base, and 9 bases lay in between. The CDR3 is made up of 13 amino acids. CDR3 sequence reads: CASRDGAQETQYF. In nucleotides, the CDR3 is TGTGCCAGCAGGGATGGGGCCCAAGAGACCCAGTACTTC.

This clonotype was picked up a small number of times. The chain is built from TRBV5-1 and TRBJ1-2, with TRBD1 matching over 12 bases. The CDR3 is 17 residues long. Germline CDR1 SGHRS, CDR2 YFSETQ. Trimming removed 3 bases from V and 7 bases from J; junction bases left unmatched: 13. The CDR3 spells CASSSTTRDRGRIGYTF. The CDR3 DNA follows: TGCGCCAGCAGCTCGACGACCCGGGACAGGGGGCGCATTGGCTACACCTTC.

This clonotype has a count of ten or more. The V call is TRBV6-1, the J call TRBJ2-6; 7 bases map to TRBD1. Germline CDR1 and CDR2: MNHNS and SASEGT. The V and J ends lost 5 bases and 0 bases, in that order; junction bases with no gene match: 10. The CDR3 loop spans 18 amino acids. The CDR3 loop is CASSFFRTGSSGANVLTF. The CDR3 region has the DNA TGTGCCAGCAGTTTTTTTCGGACAGGTAGCTCTGGGGCCAACGTCCTGACTTTC.